The sequence of this T cell receptor beta chain was determined in a study of shared clonotypes between healthy human individuals. Study background: Ranging from 18 to 49 in age, donors were two women and a few men. Study results and caveats: Blood was the sole source, and tissue repertoires probably differ.

Method: immunoSEQ multiplex PCR; TCRdb's copy keeps in-frame clones and lacks some. Found here are some 1,100,000 clones, around three quarters of them singletons; the top ten hold 0.5% to 0.6%. The CDR3 spans 12 residues. V lost 3 bases and J 2 bases, leaving 2 bases between the germline ends. The germline V gene has CDR1 KGHSH and CDR2 LQKENI. In this sample, this clone turned up a few times. Its antigen is unidentified. The sequence derives from a man younger than 30 in good health. Some clones in this sample may be carry-over from other donors' samples. This sequence joins TRBV18 and TRBJ2-1; D uncertain. Material: memory CD4+ T cells from PBMCs. Subset described: CD45RA-negative fraction. This chain's CDR3 is CASSPPYNEQFF. The CDR3 coding sequence is TGTGCCAGCTCACCCCCCTACAATGAGCAGTTCTTC.